This T cell receptor (beta chain) originates from a study of blood T cell repertoires in COVID-19. On the study more broadly: PBMCs, B-cell-depleted T cells, or T cells provided the cDNA or gDNA that made up the material.

Using immunoSEQ multiplex PCR, the repertoire was profiled, and TCRdb retains in-frame clones only, with some absent. This table has just over 300,000 clones, under 90% appearing once. Each recovered donor of Cohort 3 presented with two negative PCRs, clearance, or symptom resolution. Trimming took off 2 bases at V and 8 bases at J, with 15 bases between the two ends. The CDR3 length is 14 residues. Germline V gene sequence: CDR1 LNHNV, CDR2 YYDKDF (reference sequence). This clonotype originated in a young man who had recovered from COVID-19. Sequencing was carried out using PBMCs or T cells enriched from blood (not recorded which). This rearrangement joins TRBV15 to TRBJ1-2; possibly TRBD1 for D (5 bases). The chain's CDR3 is CATSRSPGVEGYTF. CDR3 bases: TGTGCCACCAGCAGAAGCCCGGGGGTGGAAGGCTACACCTTC.